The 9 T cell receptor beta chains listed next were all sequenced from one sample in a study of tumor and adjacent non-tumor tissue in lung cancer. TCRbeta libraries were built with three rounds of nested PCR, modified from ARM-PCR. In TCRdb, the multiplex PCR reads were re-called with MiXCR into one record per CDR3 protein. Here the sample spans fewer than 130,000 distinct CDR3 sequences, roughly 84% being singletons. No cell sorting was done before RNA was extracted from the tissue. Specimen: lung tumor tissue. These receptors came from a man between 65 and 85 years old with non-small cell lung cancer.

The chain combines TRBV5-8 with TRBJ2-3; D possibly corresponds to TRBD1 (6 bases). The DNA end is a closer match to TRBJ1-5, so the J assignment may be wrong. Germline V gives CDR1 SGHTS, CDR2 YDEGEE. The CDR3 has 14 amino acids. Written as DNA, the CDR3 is TGTGCCAGCAGCCCAAGCGGGGGGGCAGATGCGCAGCATTTT. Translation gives CASSPSGGADAQHF.

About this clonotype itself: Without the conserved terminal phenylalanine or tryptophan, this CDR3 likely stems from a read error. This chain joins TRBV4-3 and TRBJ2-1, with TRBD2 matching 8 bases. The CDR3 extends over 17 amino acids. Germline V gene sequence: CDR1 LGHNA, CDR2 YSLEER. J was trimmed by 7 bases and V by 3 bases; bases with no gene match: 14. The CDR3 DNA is TGCGCCAGCAGCCAGGACCCAGCGGGAGCTGAATATAATGAGCAGTTCTTA. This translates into CASSQDPAGAEYNEQFL.

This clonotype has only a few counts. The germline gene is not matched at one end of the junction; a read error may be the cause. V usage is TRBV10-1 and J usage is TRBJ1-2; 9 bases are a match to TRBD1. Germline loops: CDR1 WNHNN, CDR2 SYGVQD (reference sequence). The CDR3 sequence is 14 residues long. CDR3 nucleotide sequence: TGCGCCAGCAGTCCCGGTACAGGGGGCGAAGGCTATATCTTC. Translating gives CASSPGTGGEGYIF.

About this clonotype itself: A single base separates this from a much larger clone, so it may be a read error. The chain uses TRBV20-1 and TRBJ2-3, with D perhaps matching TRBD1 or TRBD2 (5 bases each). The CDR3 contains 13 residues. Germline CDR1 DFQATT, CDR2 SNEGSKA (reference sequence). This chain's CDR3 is CSVRDLRGDTQYF. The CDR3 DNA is TGCAGTGTTAGAGATTTGAGGGGAGATACGCAGTATTTT.

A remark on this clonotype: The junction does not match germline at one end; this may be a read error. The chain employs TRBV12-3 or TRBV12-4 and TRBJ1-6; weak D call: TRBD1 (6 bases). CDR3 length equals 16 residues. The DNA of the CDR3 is TGTGCCAGCACCTCCGGGACATGGGGCTATAATTCACCCCCCCAGTTT. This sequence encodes CASTSGTWGYNSPPQF.

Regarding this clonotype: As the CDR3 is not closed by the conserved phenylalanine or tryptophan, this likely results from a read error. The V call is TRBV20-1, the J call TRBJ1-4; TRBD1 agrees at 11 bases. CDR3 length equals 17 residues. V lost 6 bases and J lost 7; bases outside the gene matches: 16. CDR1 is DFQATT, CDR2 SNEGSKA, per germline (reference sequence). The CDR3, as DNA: TGCAGTGCGAGTGGGACAGGGGGGTCCAACTGGAGTGAAAAACTGTTTTTA. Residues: CSASGTGGSNWSEKLFL.

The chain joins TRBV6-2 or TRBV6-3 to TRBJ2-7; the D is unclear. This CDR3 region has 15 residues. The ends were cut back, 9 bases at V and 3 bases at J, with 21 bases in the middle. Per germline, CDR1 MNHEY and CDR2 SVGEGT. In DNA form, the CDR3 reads TGTGCCAGTAGTACTAAGACAAGGTTTAACTACGAGCAGTACTTC. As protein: CASSTKTRFNYEQYF.

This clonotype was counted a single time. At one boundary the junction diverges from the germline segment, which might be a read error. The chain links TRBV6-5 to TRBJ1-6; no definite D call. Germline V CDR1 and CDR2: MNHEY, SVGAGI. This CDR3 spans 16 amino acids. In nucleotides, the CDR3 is TGTGCCAGGAGCCTTTACTATACAGAAGATAATTCACCCCTCCACTTC. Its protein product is CARSLYYTEDNSPLHF.

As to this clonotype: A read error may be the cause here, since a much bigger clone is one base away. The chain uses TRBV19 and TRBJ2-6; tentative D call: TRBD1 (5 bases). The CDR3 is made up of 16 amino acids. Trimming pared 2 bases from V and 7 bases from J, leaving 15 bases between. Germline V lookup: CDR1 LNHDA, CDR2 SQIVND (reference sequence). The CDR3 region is CASSIRTRVVANVLTF. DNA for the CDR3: TGTGCCAGTAGTATAAGGACAAGGGTCGTCGCCAACGTCCTGACTTTC.